Listed below are T cell receptor beta chains from one sample, sequenced in a study of T cell changes during pregnancy in multiple sclerosis. Sequencing was performed with immunoSEQ multiplex PCR; in TCRdb, only in-frame clones are kept and a portion is missing. In the table there are roughly 30,000 clones, roughly nine tenths of which are singletons. Here the sequenced sample was CD8+ T cells from peripheral blood mononuclear cells, taken before pregnancy. These receptors all stem from a female donor with multiple sclerosis, enrolled in a pregnancy study. The CDR3 runs from the conserved cysteine through the conserved F or W. D genes are given only for firm matches. Size is omitted from some rows. Given values are once, few, many or a class for expanded clones.

v_call,d_call,clone_size,j_call,cdr3_aa,cdr3_nt
TRBV4-3,.,.,TRBJ2-3,CASSQGGPSTDTQYF,TGCGCCAGCAGCCAAGGGGGGCCAAGCACAGATACGCAGTATTTT
TRBV11-2,.,.,TRBJ2-7,CASSLVPGTIFYEQYF,TGTGCCAGCAGCCTCGTCCCCGGGACAATTTTCTACGAGCAGTACTTC
TRBV28,TRBD1,few,TRBJ1-5,CASSLTGTGFLEPQHF,TGTGCCAGCAGCTTAACCGGGACAGGATTTTTAGAGCCCCAGCATTTT
TRBV28,.,.,TRBJ1-5,CASSLQAGETGSNQPQHF,TGTGCCAGCAGTTTACAGGCAGGGGAGACAGGTAGCAATCAGCCCCAGCATTTT
TRBV27,TRBD1,.,TRBJ2-5,CASSYRTGRETQYF,TGTGCCAGCAGTTATCGGACAGGGAGGGAGACCCAGTACTTC
TRBV9,TRBD2,.,TRBJ2-1,CASSVGLAGGPNNEQFF,TGTGCCAGCAGCGTAGGACTAGCGGGGGGGCCAAACAATGAGCAGTTCTTC
TRBV7-9,TRBD1,.,TRBJ1-1,CASSPTTGLNTEAFF,TGTGCCAGCAGCCCCACGACAGGGTTGAACACTGAAGCTTTCTTT
TRBV4-1,.,.,TRBJ2-7,CASSQDSRTWDEQYF,TGCGCCAGCAGCCAAGATTCCCGGACATGGGACGAGCAGTACTTC
TRBV28,.,.,TRBJ2-7,CASSSSPGEQYF,TGTGCCAGCAGTTCGTCTCCCGGCGAGCAGTACTTC
TRBV5-1,TRBD1,.,TRBJ2-3,CASSLGQGTRTDTQYF,TGCGCCAGCAGCTTGGGACAGGGTACACGCACAGATACGCAGTATTTT
TRBV6-6,TRBD1,.,TRBJ2-3,CASSYLGQGVTDTQYF,TGTGCCAGCAGTTACCTTGGACAGGGAGTTACAGATACGCAGTATTTT
TRBV21-1,.,.,TRBJ2-7,CASSKIGPVRLGQYF,TGTGCCAGCAGCAAGATCGGTCCCGTTCGTCTTGGGCAGTACTTC
TRBV4-3,.,.,TRBJ2-2,CASSQDEGHNTGELFF,TGCGCCAGCAGCCAAGATGAGGGACACAACACCGGGGAGCTGTTTTTT
TRBV6-1,TRBD2,.,TRBJ2-5,CASSELGGRQETQYF,TGTGCCAGCAGTGAATTGGGAGGGCGCCAAGAGACCCAGTACTTC
TRBV19,.,.,TRBJ1-3,CASATEGAGNTIYF,TGTGCCAGCGCAACCGAGGGGGCTGGAAACACCATATATTTT
TRBV7-9,TRBD1,.,TRBJ2-3,CASSIQGVVADTQYF,TGTGCCAGCAGCATACAGGGGGTGGTCGCAGATACGCAGTATTTT
TRBV30,.,.,TRBJ1-1,CAWSVLGNTEAFF,TGTGCCTGGAGTGTACTTGGGAACACTGAAGCTTTCTTT
TRBV5-8,.,.,TRBJ2-6,CASSFGTSTSEGANVLTF,TGTGCCAGCAGCTTCGGGACATCCACTTCGGAGGGGGCCAACGTCCTGACTTTC
TRBV7-9,TRBD1,.,TRBJ2-3,CASSLVGTAVSDTQYF,TGTGCCAGCAGCTTAGTCGGGACAGCGGTATCAGATACGCAGTATTTT
TRBV7-3,TRBD2,.,TRBJ2-5,CASSLSGEETQYF,TGTGCCAGCAGCCTCAGCGGGGAAGAGACCCAGTACTTC
TRBV6-4,TRBD2,few,TRBJ2-3,CASSDSGGATDTQYF,TGTGCCAGCAGTGATAGCGGGGGGGCCACAGATACGCAGTATTTT
TRBV5-4,TRBD1,.,TRBJ2-1,CASTTWRDRVYNEQFF,TGTGCCAGCACCACTTGGCGGGACAGGGTGTACAATGAGCAGTTCTTC
TRBV7-9,.,.,TRBJ1-1,CASSPTTGTNTQAFF,TGTGCCAGCAGCCCAACGACAGGAACCAATACTCAAGCTTTCTTT
TRBV9,TRBD1,.,TRBJ2-7,CASSRQTGDTYEQYF,TGTGCCAGCAGTAGACAGACAGGGGATACCTACGAGCAGTACTTC
TRBV7-6,TRBD1,.,TRBJ1-1,CASSLSGQGGLNTEAFF,TGTGCCAGCAGCTTAAGTGGACAGGGCGGATTGAACACTGAAGCTTTCTTT